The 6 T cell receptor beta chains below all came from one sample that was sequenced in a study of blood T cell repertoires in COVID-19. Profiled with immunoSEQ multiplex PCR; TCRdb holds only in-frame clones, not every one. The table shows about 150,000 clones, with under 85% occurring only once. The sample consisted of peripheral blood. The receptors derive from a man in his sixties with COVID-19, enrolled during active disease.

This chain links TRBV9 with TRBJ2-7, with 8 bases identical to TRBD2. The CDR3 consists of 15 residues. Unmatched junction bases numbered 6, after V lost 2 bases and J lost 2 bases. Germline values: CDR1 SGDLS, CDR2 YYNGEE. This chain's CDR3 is CASSVHAGGTYEQYF. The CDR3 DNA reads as TGTGCCAGCAGCGTCCATGCGGGGGGTACCTACGAGCAGTACTTC.

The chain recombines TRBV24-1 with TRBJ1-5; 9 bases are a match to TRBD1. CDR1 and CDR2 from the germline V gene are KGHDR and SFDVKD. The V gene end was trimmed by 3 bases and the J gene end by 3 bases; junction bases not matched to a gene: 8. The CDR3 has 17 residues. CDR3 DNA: TGTGCCACCAGTGATCCAAAACAGGGGGCTTACAATCAGCCCCAGCATTTT. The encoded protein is CATSDPKQGAYNQPQHF.

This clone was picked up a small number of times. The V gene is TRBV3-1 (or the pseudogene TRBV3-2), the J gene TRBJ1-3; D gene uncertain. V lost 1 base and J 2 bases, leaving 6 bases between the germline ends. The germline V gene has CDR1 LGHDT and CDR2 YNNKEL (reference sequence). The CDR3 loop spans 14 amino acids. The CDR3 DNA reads TGTGCCAGCAGCCAAGGGCAGGCTGGAAACACCATATATTTT. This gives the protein CASSQGQAGNTIYF.

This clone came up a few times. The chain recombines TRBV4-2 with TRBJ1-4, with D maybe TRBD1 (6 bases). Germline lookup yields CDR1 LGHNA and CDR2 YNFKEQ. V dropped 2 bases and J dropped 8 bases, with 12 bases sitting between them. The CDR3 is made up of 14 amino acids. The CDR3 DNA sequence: TGTGCCAGCAGCCAACCAGACAGGTCAGAAAAACTGTTTTTT. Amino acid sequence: CASSQPDRSEKLFF.

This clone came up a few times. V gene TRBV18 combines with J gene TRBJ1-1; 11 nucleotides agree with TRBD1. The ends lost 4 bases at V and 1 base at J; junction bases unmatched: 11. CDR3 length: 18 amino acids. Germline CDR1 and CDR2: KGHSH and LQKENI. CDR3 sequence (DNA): TGTGCCAGCTCACTCAACCCACCGGGACAGGGGGGGAACACTGAAGCTTTCTTT. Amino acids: CASSLNPPGQGGNTEAFF.

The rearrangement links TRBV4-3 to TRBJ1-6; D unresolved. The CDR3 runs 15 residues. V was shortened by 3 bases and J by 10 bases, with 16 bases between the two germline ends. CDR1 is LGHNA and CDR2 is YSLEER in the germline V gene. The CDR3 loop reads CASSHTLGERSPLHF. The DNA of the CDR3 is TGCGCCAGCAGCCACACTCTGGGCGAGCGGTCACCCCTCCACTTT.